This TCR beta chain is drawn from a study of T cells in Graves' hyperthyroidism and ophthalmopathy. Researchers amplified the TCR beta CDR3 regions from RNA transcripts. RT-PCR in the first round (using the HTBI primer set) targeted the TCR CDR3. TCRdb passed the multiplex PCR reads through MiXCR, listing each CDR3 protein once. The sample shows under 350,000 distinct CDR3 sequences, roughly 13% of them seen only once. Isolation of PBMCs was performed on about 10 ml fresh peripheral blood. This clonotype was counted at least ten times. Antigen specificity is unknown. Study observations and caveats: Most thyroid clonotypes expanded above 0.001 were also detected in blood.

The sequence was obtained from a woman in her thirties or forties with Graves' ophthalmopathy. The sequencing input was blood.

The CDR3 region has the DNA TGCAGTGCTAGAGACAGGGGGCGAACTGAAGCTTTCTTT. Amino acids: CSARDRGRTEAFF. The chain combines TRBV20-1 with TRBJ1-1, with TRBD1 matching 8 bases. After removal of 0 bases from V and 5 bases from J, the junction contained 2 bases not matched to a gene. Germline assignment: CDR1 DFQATT and CDR2 SNEGSKA (reference sequence). CDR3 size: 13 residues.